This T cell receptor (beta chain) was retrieved from a study of PD-1 blockade in classical Hodgkin lymphoma. TCRdb's table, derived via immunoSEQ multiplex PCR, lists solely in-frame clones and lacks some. The profile shows some 41,000 clones, approximately 79% of them singletons. The patients all showed relapse after autologous stem cell transplantation, while their brentuximab vedotin exposure varied. With regard to this clone: Its cognate antigen is unknown.

Broader study findings: Compared with baseline, CD4+ but not CD8+ TCR diversity had risen significantly by C4D1. Complete responders matched newly diagnosed patients in baseline diversity. Undefined causes, possibly disease activity or prior therapy, underlie the repertoire differences. Baseline TCR diversity was reportedly lower in newly diagnosed patients than in healthy donors. It was reported as lower still in relapsed/refractory patients.

Trimming took 0 bases from V and 8 from J, leaving 15 bases between them. The CDR3 is made up of 15 amino acids. Germline lookup yields CDR1 SGHDT and CDR2 YYEEEE. The sample consisted of peripheral blood mononuclear cells (PBMCs), taken before the second cycle of nivolumab. The chain combines TRBV5-6 with TRBJ2-1; D possibly corresponds to TRBD2 (6 bases). The TCR sequence derives from a human donor with classical Hodgkin lymphoma. The CDR3 DNA reads TGTGCCAGCAGCTTGGATAGCGGCATTGGGGATGAGCAGTTCTTC. As protein: CASSLDSGIGDEQFF.